This is a list of T cell receptor beta chains from one sample in a study of cytomegalovirus exposure and HLA in healthy donors. Produced via immunoSEQ multiplex PCR; TCRdb's table is partial and in-frame only. Among under 130,000 clones, 13% to 15% were seen once, and the ten largest hold over 0.8%. Sequencing input: PBMCs. The receptors derive from a female donor in good health and CMV-seronegative. Each CDR3 is given with its conserved first and last residue. The D gene is left open where the match is weak. The size field is filled for only some rows; it gives once, few, many or a size class.

D,size,J,V,DNA,CDR3
.,few,TRBJ2-7,TRBV7-9,TGTGCCAGCAGCTCTACAGGGTACGAGCAGTACTTC,CASSSTGYEQYF
.,few,TRBJ1-1,TRBV2,TGTGCCAGCAAGGCGGGACCCGAAGCTGAAGCTTTCTTT,CASKAGPEAEAFF
.,few,TRBJ2-1,TRBV4-2,TGTGCCAGCAGCCTCCTTCGGGGGGCGGACAATGAGCAGTTCTTC,CASSLLRGADNEQFF
.,.,TRBJ2-7,TRBV14,TGTGCCAGCAGCCAAACCGGGTACGAGCAGTACTTC,CASSQTGYEQYF
TRBD1,few,TRBJ1-5,TRBV6-1,TGTGCCAGCAACAACAGGGGAGGTCAGCCCCAGCATTTT,CASNNRGGQPQHF
TRBD1,few,TRBJ2-2,TRBV6-5,TGTGCCAGCAGTCGACAGGGGCCCGGGGAGCTGTTTTTT,CASSRQGPGELFF
TRBD1,few,TRBJ1-3,TRBV5-6,TGTGCCAGCAGTAGACAGGGTTACGGAAACACCATATATTTT,CASSRQGYGNTIYF
.,.,TRBJ2-7,TRBV6-6,TGTGCCAGCAGCCCGGGGGGCAGCTCCTACGAGCAGTACTTC,CASSPGGSSYEQYF
.,.,TRBJ1-1,TRBV4-3,TGCGCCAGCAGCCAAGAGGTAGCGAGGACGACGACTGAAGCTTTCTTT,CASSQEVARTTTEAFF
.,.,TRBJ1-5,TRBV6-5,TGTGCCAGCAGTTTATGGCAGGGGAATCAGCCCCAGCATTTT,CASSLWQGNQPQHF
.,.,TRBJ1-4,TRBV25-1,TGTGCCAGCAGTCCCGGGGTCCAGTTGGTCCTGCATGAAAAACTGTTTTTT,CASSPGVQLVLHEKLFF
TRBD1,.,TRBJ2-5,TRBV28,TGTGCCAGCAGTTCAGGGGGCGCAGAGACCCAGTACTTC,CASSSGGAETQYF
TRBD1,.,TRBJ2-7,TRBV28,TGTGCCAGCCGGGGACAGGGGGCACCCTACGAGCAGTACTTC,CASRGQGAPYEQYF